This T cell receptor (beta chain) appears in the sequencing data of a study of T cell responses to AZD1222 COVID-19 vaccine. The CDR3 is 14 residues long. Trimming pared 5 bases from V and 5 bases from J, leaving 16 bases between. Germline CDR1 reads SGHAT; CDR2 reads FQNNGV. In regard to this clone: Its specificity is not known.

Some clones are missing from TCRdb's copy, which holds only in-frame ones; the method was immunoSEQ multiplex PCR. The table shows roughly 150,000 clones, with around 91% occurring only once. Regarding the study as a whole: Spike-spanning, vaccine-associated CD4 TCRs were dominant at 160-218 and 743-854.

This clonotype was sampled from an adult in good health. The sample consisted of peripheral blood, taken on day 0 of AZD1222 vaccination. The chain links TRBV11-2 to TRBJ2-7; tentatively, D is TRBD2 (6 bases). This chain's CDR3 is CASSGRGLSHEQYF. Here the CDR3 DNA reads TGTGCCAGCAGCGGGCGGGGTTTGAGCCACGAGCAGTACTTC.